This TCR beta chain stems from a study of a mutant IDH1 vaccine in newly diagnosed glioma. About the research overall: First vaccine doses came 4-6 weeks after radiotherapy alone, or with temozolomide cycles. The sex distribution of treated patients was approximately 62% male and around 38% female, with a mean age of roughly 40 years. Before enrollment, the patients had been treated with radiotherapy alone, temozolomide alone, or both together. Most of them had received both. Study-wide points: It seemed that pseudoprogression was not linked to changes in the top peripheral T cell clonotypes.

Indicated time point: week 23, last vaccination. Topical imiquimod was applied with each vaccine dose, which held 300 ug of mutant IDH1 20-mer peptide. The ends were cut back, 1 base at V and 2 bases at J, with 6 bases in the middle. Germline loops: CDR1 MGHRA, CDR2 YSYEKL. CDR3 length: 14 amino acids. TCRdb's table, derived via immunoSEQ multiplex PCR, lists solely in-frame clones and lacks some. The data show 20,000 to 25,000 clones, about four fifths seen once. Comments on this clone: Its antigen is still unknown.

The rearrangement joins TRBV4-1 to TRBJ1-5, with D uncertain. Sequencing was performed on PBMCs, taken from a glioma patient whose treatment included an IDH1 peptide vaccine. The source of this sequence is a man aged 25 to 40 with glioma. This chain's CDR3 is CASSQGAGNQPQHF. CDR3 DNA: TGCGCCAGCAGCCAAGGAGCGGGCAATCAGCCCCAGCATTTT.